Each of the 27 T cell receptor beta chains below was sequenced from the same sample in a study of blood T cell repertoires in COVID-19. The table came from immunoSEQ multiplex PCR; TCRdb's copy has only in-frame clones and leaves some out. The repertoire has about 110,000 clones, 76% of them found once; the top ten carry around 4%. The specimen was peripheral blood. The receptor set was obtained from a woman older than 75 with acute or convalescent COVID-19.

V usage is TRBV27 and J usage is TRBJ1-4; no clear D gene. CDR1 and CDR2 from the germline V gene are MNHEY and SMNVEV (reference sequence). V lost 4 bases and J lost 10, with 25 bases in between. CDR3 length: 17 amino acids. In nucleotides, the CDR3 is TGTGCCAGCAGTTGGGAGCCTCCACAGTTCCCTGGTGGAAAACTGTTTTTT. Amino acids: CASSWEPPQFPGGKLFF. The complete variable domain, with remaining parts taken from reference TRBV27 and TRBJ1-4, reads EAQVTQNPRYLITVTGKKLTVTCSQNMNHEYMSWYRQDPGLGLRQIYYSMNVEVTDKGDVPEGYKVSRKEKRNFPLILESPSPNQTSLYFCASSWEPPQFPGGKLFFGSGTQLSVL.

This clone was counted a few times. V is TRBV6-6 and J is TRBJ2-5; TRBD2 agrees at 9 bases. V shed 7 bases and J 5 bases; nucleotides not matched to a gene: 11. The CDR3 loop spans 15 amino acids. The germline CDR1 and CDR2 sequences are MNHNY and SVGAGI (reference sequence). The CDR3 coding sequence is TGTGCCAGCACCCAGACTATTAGCGGGGGCGAGACCCAGTACTTC. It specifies CASTQTISGGETQYF.

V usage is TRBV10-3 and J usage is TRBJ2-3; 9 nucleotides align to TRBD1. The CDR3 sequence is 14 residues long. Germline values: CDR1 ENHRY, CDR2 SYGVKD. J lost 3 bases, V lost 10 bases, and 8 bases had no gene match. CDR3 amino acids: CATEGQGDTDTQYF. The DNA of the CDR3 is TGTGCCACCGAGGGACAGGGCGATACAGATACGCAGTATTTT.

CDR3 protein: CASTEGLLYGYTF. The CDR3 DNA reads as TGTGCCAGTACCGAGGGTCTTTTGTATGGCTACACCTTC. The chain carries TRBV19 and TRBJ1-2, with no clear D. V was trimmed by 7 bases and J by 5 bases, leaving 14 bases between them. In germline, CDR1 is LNHDA, CDR2 SQIVND (reference sequence). CDR3 length: 13 residues.

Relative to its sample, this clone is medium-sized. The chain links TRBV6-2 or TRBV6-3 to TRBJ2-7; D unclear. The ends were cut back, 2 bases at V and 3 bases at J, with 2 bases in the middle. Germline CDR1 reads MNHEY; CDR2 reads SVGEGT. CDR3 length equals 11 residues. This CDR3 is CASSYLYEQYF. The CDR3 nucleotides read TGTGCCAGCAGTTACCTCTACGAGCAGTACTTC.

The CDR3 DNA reads as TGTGCCAGCAGCCATCGCAACGGTCGAAACACCATATATTTT. Translating gives CASSHRNGRNTIYF. The V gene is TRBV14, the J gene TRBJ1-3; D ambiguous. CDR3 size: 14 residues. Germline CDR1 reads SGHDN; CDR2 reads FVKESK. The germline V and J ends were trimmed by 3 bases and 5 bases, with 11 bases remaining between them.

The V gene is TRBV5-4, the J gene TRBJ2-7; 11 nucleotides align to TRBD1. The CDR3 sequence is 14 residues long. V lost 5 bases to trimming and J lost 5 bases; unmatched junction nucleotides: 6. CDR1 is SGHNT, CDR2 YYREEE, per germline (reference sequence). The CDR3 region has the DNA TGTGCCAGCAGTCAGGACAGGGGGCCCCACGAGCAGTACTTC. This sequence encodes CASSQDRGPHEQYF.

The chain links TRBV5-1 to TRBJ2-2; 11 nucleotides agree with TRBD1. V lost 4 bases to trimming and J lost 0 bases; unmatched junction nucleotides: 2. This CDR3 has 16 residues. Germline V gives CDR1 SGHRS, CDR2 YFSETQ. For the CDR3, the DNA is TGCGCCAGCAGCCCGGGACAGGGGGCGAACACCGGGGAGCTGTTTTTT. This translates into CASSPGQGANTGELFF.

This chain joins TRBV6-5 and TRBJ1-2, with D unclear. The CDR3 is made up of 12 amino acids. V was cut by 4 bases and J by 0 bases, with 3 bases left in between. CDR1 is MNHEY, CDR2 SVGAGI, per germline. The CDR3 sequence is CASSLANYGYTF. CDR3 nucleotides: TGTGCCAGCAGTTTAGCTAACTATGGCTACACCTTC.

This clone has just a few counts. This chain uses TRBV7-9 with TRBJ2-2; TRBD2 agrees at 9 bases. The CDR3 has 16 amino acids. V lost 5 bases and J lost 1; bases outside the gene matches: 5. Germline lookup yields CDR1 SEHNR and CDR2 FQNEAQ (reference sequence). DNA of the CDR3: TGTGCCAGCAGCCCTCTAGCGGGGAAGAACACCGGGGAGCTGTTTTTT. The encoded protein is CASSPLAGKNTGELFF.

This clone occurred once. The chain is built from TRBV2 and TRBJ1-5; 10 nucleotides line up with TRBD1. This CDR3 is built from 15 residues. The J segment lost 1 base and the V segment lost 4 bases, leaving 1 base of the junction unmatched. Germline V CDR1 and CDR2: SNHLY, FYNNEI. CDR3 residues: CASSGQGASNQPQHF. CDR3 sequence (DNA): TGTGCCAGCAGTGGACAGGGGGCAAGCAATCAGCCCCAGCATTTT.

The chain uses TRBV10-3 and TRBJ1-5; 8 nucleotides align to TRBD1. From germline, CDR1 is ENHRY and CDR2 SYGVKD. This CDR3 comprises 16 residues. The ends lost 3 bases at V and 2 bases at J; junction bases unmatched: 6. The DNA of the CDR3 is TGTGCCATCAGTGATGACAGGGGAAATGGCAATCAGCCCCAGCATTTT. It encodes CAISDDRGNGNQPQHF.

The CDR3 DNA is TGTGCCAGCATCCTGGGGGGGGTTGGTGCTTTCTTT. Translated: CASILGGVGAFF. The V and J genes are TRBV28 and TRBJ1-1; D might be TRBD1 (5 bases). Per germline, CDR1 MDHEN and CDR2 SYDVKM. V was pared by 7 bases and J by 11 bases, with 17 bases between. The CDR3 is 12 amino acids. The whole variable domain, remainder taken from reference TRBV28 and TRBJ1-1, is DVKVTQSSRYLVKRTGEKVFLECVQDMDHENMFWYRQDPGLGLRLIYFSYDVKMKEKGDIPEGYSVSREKKERFSLILESASTNQTSMYLCASILGGVGAFFGQGTRLTVV.

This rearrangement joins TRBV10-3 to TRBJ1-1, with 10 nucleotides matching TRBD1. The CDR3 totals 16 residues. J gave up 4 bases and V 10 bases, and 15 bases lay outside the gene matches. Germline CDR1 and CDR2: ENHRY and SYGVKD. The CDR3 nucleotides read TGTGCCACCGAACCCGGACAGGGGGGGTTAGGCACTGAAGCTTTCTTT. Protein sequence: CATEPGQGGLGTEAFF.

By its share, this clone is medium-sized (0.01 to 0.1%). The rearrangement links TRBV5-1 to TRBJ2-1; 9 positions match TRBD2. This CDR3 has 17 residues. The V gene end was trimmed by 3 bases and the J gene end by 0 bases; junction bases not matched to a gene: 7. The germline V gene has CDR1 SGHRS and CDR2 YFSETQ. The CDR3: CASSSILAGSSYNEQFF. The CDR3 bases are TGCGCCAGCAGCTCCATCCTAGCGGGGAGCTCCTACAATGAGCAGTTCTTC.

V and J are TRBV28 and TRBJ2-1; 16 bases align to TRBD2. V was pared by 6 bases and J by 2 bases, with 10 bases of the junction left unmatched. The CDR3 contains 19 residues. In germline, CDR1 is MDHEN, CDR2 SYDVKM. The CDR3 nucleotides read TGTGCCAGCAGCCCACCCCCGGGACTAGCGGGAGGGCCCTACAATGAGCAGTTCTTC. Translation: CASSPPPGLAGGPYNEQFF.

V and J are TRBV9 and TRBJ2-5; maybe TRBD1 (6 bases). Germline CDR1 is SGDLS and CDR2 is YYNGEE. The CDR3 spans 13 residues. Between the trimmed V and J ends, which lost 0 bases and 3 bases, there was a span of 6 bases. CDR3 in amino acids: CASSVGTEETQYF. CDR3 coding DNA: TGTGCCAGCAGCGTAGGGACAGAAGAGACCCAGTACTTC.

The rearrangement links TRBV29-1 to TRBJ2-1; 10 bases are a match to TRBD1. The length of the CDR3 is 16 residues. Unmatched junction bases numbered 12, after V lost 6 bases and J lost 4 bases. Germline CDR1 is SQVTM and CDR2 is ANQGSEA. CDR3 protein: CSVLSRQGASYNEQFF. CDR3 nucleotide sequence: TGCAGCGTCCTATCACGACAGGGGGCCTCGTACAATGAGCAGTTCTTC.

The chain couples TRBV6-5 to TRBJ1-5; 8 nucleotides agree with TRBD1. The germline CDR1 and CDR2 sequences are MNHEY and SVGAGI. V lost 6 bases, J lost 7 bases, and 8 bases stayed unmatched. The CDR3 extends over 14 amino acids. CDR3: CASSPGQGSQPQHF. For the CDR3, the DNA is TGTGCCAGCAGCCCCGGACAGGGATCCCAGCCCCAGCATTTT.

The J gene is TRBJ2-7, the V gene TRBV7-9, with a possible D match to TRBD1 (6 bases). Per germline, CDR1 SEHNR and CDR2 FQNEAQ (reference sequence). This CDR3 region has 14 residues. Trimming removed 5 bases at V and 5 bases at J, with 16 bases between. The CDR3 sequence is CASSPKQGVDEQYF. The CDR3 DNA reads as TGTGCCAGCAGCCCGAAACAGGGAGTGGACGAGCAGTACTTC.

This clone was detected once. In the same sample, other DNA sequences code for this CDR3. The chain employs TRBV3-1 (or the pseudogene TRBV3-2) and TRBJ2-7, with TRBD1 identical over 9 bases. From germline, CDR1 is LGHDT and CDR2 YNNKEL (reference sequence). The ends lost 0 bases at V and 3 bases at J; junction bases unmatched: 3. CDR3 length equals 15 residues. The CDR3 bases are TGTGCCAGCAGCCAAGAAGGGACAGGGCTCTACGAGCAGTACTTC. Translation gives CASSQEGTGLYEQYF.

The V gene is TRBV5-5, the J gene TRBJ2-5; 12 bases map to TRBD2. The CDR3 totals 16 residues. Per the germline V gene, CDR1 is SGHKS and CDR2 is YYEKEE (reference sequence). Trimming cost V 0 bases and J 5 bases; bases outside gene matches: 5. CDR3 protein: CASSLVPTSGRETQYF. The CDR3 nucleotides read TGTGCCAGCAGCTTGGTACCCACTAGCGGGAGGGAGACCCAGTACTTC.

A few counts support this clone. Here the CDR3 DNA reads TGTGCCAGCAGCGTGGAGGGAGGAGTCACCTTC. Translated, it gives CASSVEGGVTF. The chain links TRBV5-7 to TRBJ1-2; unclear D gene. TRBV5-7 is an open reading frame whose function is uncertain. The CDR3 runs to 11 residues. V was trimmed by 4 bases and J by 13 bases, leaving 14 bases between them.

The CDR3, as DNA: TGCGCCAGCAGCTCCGAGGGCCAAAAGCCCCAGCATTTT. It translates to CASSSEGQKPQHF. The chain combines TRBV5-1 with TRBJ1-5; no definite D call. The V end was cut by 3 bases, the J end by 8 bases, with 12 bases between. Germline CDR1 and CDR2: SGHRS and YFSETQ. The CDR3 is 13 amino acids.

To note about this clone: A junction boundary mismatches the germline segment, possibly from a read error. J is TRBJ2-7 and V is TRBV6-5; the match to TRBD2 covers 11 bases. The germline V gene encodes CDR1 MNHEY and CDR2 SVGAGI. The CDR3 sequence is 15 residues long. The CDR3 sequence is CASSDSGTSGYEQYF. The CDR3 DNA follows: TGTGCCAGCAGTGACTCCGGGACTAGCGGATACGAGCAGTACTTC.

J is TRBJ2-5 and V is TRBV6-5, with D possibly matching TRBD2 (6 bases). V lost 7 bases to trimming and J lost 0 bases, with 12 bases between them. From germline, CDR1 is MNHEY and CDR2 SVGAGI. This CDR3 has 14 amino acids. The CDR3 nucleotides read TGTGCCAGCACCCCACGGGGGTACCAAGAGACCCAGTACTTC. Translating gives CASTPRGYQETQYF.

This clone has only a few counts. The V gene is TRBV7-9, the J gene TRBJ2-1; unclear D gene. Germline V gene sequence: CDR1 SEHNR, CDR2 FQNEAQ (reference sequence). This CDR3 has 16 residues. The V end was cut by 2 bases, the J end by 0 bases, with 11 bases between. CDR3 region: CASSLPTASSYNEQFF. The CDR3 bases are TGTGCCAGCAGCTTACCTACCGCGAGCTCCTACAATGAGCAGTTCTTC.